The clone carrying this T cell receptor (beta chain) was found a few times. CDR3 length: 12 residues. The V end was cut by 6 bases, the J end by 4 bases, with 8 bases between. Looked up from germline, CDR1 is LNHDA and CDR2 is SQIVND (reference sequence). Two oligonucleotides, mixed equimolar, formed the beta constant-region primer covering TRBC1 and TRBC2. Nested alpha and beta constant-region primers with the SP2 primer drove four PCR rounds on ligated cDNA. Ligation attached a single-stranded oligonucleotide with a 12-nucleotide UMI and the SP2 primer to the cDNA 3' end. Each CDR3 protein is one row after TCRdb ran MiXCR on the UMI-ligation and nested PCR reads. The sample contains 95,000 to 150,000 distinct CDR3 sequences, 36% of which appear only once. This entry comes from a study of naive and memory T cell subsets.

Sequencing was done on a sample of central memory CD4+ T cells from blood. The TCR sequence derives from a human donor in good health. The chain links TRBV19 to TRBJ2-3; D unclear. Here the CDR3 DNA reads TGTGCCAGTAGGGGTGCGGCAGATACGCAGTATTTT. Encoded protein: CASRGAADTQYF. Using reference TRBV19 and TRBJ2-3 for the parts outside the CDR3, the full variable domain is DGGITQSPKYLFRKEGQNVTLSCEQNLNHDAMYWYRQDPGQGLRLIYYSQIVNDFQKGDIAEGYSVSREKKESFPLTVTSAQKNPTAFYLCASRGAADTQYFGPGTRLTVL.